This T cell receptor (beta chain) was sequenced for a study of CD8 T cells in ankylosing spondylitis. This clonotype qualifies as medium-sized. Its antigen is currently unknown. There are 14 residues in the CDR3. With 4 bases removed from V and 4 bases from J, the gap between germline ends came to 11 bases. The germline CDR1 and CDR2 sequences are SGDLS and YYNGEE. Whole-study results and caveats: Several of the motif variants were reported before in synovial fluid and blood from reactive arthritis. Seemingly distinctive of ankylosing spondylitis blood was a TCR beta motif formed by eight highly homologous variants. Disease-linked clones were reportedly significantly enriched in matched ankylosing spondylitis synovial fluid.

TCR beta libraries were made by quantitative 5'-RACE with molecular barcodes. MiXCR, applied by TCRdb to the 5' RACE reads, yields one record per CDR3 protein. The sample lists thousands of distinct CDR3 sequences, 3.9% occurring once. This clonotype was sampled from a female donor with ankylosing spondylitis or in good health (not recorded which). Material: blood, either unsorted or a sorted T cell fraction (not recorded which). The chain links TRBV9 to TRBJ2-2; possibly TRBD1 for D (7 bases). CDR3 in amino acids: CASSPGDSTGELFF. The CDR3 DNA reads TGTGCCAGCAGCCCGGGGGACAGCACCGGGGAGCTGTTTTTT.